This T cell receptor (beta chain) was captured in a study of cytomegalovirus exposure and HLA in healthy donors. Germline loops: CDR1 ENHRY, CDR2 SYGVKD. Trimming shortened V by 9 bases and J by 0 bases, and 15 bases separated the two germline ends. This CDR3 has 15 residues. Regarding this clone: Its matching antigen is unknown.

Vbeta (60) and Jbeta (13) primers were used in the PCR. The data were produced by immunoSEQ multiplex PCR, yet TCRdb's version contains in-frame clones alone and is incomplete. The table lists about 160,000 clones, around 74% of them singletons. Study-level findings and limits: Researchers reported that a few CMV-associated chains were confirmed in vitro as CMV antigen-specific. The authors judged a highly shared variant cluster likely a sequencing artifact.

Sequencing was carried out using PBMCs. This clonotype was sampled from a man aged 18-30 years in good health and CMV-seronegative. V usage is TRBV10-3 and J usage is TRBJ2-1; TRBD2 might be the D (5 bases). The CDR3 coding sequence is TGTGCCATGCGGCCGGAGGTTAGCTCCTACAATGAGCAGTTCTTC. It encodes CAMRPEVSSYNEQFF.